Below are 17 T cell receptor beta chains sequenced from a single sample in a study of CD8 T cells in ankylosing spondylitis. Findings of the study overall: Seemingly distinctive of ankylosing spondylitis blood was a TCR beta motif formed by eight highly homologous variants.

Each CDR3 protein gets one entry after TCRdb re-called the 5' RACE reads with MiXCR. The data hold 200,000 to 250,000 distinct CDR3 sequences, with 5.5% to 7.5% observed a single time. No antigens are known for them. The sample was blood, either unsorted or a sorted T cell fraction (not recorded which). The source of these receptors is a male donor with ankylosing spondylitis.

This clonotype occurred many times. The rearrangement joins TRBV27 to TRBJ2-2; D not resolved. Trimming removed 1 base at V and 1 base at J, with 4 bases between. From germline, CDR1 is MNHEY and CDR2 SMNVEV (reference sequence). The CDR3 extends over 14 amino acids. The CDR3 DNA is TGTGCCAGCAGTTTATTCGGGAACACCGGGGAGCTGTTTTTT. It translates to CASSLFGNTGELFF.

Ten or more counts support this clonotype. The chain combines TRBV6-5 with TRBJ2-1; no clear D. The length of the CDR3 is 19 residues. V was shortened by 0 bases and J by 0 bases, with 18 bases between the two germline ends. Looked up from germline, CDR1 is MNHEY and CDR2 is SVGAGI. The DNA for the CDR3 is TGTGCCAGCAGTTACTCGATGGTTCTGACCCGCCGCTCCTACAATGAGCAGTTCTTC. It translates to CASSYSMVLTRRSYNEQFF.

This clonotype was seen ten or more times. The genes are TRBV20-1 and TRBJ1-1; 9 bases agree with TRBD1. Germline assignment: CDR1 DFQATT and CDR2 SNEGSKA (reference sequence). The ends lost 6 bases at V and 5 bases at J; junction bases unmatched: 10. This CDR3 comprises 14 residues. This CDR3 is CSAPPYRGQTEAFF. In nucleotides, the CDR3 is TGCAGTGCCCCTCCCTACAGGGGGCAGACTGAAGCTTTCTTT.

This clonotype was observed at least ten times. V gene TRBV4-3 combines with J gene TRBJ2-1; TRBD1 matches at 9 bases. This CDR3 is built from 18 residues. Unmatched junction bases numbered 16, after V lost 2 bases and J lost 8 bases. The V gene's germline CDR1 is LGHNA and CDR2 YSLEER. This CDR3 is CASSQIEAGTGNVYEQFF. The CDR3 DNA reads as TGCGCCAGCAGCCAAATCGAGGCGGGGACAGGGAACGTGTATGAGCAGTTCTTC.

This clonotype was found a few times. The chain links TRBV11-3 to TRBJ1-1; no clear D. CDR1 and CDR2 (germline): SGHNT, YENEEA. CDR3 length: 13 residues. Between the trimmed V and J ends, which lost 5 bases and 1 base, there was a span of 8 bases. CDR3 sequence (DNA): TGTGCCAGCAGCATATACAAGAACACTGAAGCTTTCTTT. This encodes CASSIYKNTEAFF.

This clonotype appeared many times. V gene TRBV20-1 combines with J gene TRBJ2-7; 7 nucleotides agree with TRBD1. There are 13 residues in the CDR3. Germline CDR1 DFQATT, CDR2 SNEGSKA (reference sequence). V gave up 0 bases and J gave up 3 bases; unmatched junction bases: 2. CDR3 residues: CSARDGDSYEQYF. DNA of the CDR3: TGCAGTGCTAGAGATGGGGACAGCTACGAGCAGTACTTC.

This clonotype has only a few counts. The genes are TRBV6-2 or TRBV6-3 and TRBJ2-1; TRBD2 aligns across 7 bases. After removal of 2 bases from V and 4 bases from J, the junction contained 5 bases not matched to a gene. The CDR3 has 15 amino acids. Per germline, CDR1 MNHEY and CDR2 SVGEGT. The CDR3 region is CASSYPGGGYNEQFF. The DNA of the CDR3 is TGTGCCAGCAGTTACCCGGGGGGAGGTTACAATGAGCAGTTCTTC.

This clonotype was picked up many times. This CDR3 reads CASSHDNSEDYEQYF. Here the CDR3 DNA reads TGTGCCAGCAGTCATGACAACAGCGAGGACTACGAGCAGTACTTC. V is TRBV7-9 and J is TRBJ2-7; D gene unclear. Looked up from germline, CDR1 is SEHNR and CDR2 is FQNEAQ (reference sequence). Trimming removed 6 bases at V and 3 bases at J, with 18 bases between. The CDR3 totals 15 residues.

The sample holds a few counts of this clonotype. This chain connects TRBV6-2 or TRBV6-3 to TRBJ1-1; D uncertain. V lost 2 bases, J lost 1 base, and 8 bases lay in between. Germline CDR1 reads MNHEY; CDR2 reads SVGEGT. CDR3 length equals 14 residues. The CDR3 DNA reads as TGTGCCAGCAGTTACGCACTGGGGAACACTGAAGCTTTCTTT. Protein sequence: CASSYALGNTEAFF.

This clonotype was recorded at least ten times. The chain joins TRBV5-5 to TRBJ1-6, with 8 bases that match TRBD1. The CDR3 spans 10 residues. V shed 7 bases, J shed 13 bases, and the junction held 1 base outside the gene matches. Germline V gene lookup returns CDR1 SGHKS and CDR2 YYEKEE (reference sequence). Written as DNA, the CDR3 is TGTGCCAGCGGACAGGGCCCCCTCCACTTT. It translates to CASGQGPLHF.

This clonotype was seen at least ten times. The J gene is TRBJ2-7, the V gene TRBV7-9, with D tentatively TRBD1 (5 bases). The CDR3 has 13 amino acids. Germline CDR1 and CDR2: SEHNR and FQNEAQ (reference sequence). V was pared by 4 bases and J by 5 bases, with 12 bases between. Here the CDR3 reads CASSSGLIHEQYF. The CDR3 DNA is TGTGCCAGCAGCTCAGGGTTAATCCACGAGCAGTACTTC. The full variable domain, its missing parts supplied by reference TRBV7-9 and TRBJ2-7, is DTGVSQNPRHKITKRGQNVTFRCDPISEHNRLYWYRQTLGQGPEFLTYFQNEAQLEKSRLLSDRFSAERPKGSFSTLEIQRTEQGDSAMYLCASSSGLIHEQYFGPGTRLTVT.

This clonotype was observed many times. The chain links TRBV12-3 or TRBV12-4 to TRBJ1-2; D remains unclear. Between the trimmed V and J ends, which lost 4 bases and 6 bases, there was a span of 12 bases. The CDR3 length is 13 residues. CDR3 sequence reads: CASSYGPRDGYTF. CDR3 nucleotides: TGTGCCAGCAGTTACGGACCCCGCGATGGCTACACCTTC.

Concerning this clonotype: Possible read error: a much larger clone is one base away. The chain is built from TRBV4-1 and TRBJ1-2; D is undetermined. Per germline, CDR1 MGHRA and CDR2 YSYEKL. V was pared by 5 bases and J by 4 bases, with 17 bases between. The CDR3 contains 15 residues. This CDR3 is CASSADDGPLYGYTF. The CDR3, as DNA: TGCGCCAGCAGCGCGGACGACGGGCCACTCTATGGCTACACCTTC.

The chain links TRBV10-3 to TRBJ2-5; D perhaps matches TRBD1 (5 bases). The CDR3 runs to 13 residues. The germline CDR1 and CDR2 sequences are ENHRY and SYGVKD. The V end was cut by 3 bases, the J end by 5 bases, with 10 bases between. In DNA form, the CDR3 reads TGTGCCATCAGTGACCCCCCAGGGGAGACCCAGTACTTC. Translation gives CAISDPPGETQYF.

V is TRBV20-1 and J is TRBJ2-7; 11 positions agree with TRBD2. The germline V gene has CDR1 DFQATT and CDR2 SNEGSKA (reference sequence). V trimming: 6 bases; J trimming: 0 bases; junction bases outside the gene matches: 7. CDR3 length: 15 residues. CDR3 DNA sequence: TGCAGTGCGGTTACTAGCGGGGGACGCTCCTACGAGCAGTACTTC. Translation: CSAVTSGGRSYEQYF.

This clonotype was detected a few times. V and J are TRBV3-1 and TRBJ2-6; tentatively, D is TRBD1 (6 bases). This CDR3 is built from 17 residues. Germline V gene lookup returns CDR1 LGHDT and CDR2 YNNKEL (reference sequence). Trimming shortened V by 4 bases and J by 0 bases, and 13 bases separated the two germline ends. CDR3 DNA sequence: TGTGCCAGCAGCCGGGGTCGGGGACACTCTGGGGCCAACGTCCTGACTTTC. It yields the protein CASSRGRGHSGANVLTF.

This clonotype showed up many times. The CDR3 DNA sequence: TGTGCCATCAGTGACGACAAAAACACTGAAGCTTTCTTT. Amino acids: CAISDDKNTEAFF. The rearrangement links TRBV10-3 to TRBJ1-1, with no clear D. V lost 3 bases to trimming and J lost 2 bases, with 7 bases between them. The V gene's germline CDR1 is ENHRY and CDR2 SYGVKD. This CDR3 is 13 amino acids long.